The text below deals with one TCR beta chain. The target antigen is unknown. Use of 60 Vbeta and 13 Jbeta primers characterized the PCR. The repertoire was sequenced with immunoSEQ multiplex PCR; TCRdb's copy has only in-frame clones and lacks some. The sample carries about 60,000 clones, approximately 63% recorded once. The CDR3 has 15 amino acids. Trimming shortened V by 7 bases and J by 3 bases, and 18 bases separated the two germline ends. CDR1 and CDR2 from the germline V gene are LNHDA and SQIVND (reference sequence). The sample comes from a study of cytomegalovirus exposure and HLA in healthy donors. Study observations and caveats: Researchers counted 164 TCR beta chains as cytomegalovirus-associated. The authors later linked a missense DCLRE1C variant to TCR beta V- and J-gene trimming. Beyond CMV serostatus, there was no information to go on about immune exposure. It was reported that the classifier diagnosed cytomegalovirus status with high specificity and sensitivity in both the original and validation cohorts.

This TCR was sampled from a woman between 55 and 75 years old in good health and CMV-seropositive. The chain combines TRBV19 with TRBJ1-2; D is perhaps TRBD1 (6 bases). Sample: PBMCs. The CDR3 here is CASKSGDRTYYGYTF. As DNA, the CDR3 is TGTGCCAGTAAATCAGGAGACAGGACTTACTATGGCTACACCTTC.